This T cell receptor (beta chain) was obtained from a study of T cells after yellow fever vaccination. Study summary: Fractions of limited cellularity were prepared by means of SMART-Seq v4 Ultra Low Input. Notes on the study in general: Clones from primary vaccination mostly reappeared after the booster (around 96% CD4, approximately 88% CD8). Compared with primary, the secondary response was weaker and peaked at day 5, not 15.

With 6 bases clipped from V and 0 bases from J, the junction kept 7 bases outside the gene matches. The CDR3 runs 16 residues. Synthesis of TCR cDNA relied on 5'RACE template switching, which attached a universal primer site and UMIs. TCRdb re-called the 5' RACE reads with MiXCR, one entry per CDR3 protein. The sample contains almost 600,000 distinct CDR3 sequences, approximately 13% of which appear only once. As concerns this clonotype: Its antigen is as yet unknown.

Material: PBMCs, obtained on the day of the yellow fever booster vaccination. This receptor was identified in a man aged 30 to 45 who received the YFV17D yellow fever vaccine. The genes are TRBV6-7 and TRBJ2-2; 7 bases match TRBD1. TRBV6-7 is designated an ORF whose function remains uncertain. Written as DNA, the CDR3 is TGTGCCAGCAGCCGACCCGGGACAGCGAACACCGGGGAGCTGTTTTTT. Protein product: CASSRPGTANTGELFF.